This passage covers 8 T cell receptor beta chains from one sample sequenced in a study of tissue T cells after allogeneic stem cell transplantation. Some clones are missing from TCRdb's copy, which holds only in-frame ones; the method was immunoSEQ multiplex PCR. The sample includes about 5,000 clones, roughly 30% of them seen just once. Documented time point: mouse harvest day 14 after allogeneic transplant. Each mouse received 10^7 T-cell-depleted marrow cells plus 10^6 splenic CD5+ T cells by tail vein. The specimen sequenced was skin. The receptors were gathered from a female BALB/c mouse given C57BL/6 T cells with graft-versus-host disease after an allogeneic hematopoietic cell transplant.

On this clone: Mouse gene names and germline throughout. The read comes to an end 1 residue before the CDR3 does, leaving the germline J gene to fill in the end. The chain uses TRBV17 and TRBJ1-1; 8 nucleotides line up with TRBD1. The CDR3 spans 12 residues. V shed 5 bases, J shed 11 bases, and the junction held 7 bases outside the gene matches. From germline, CDR1 is MNHDT and CDR2 YYDKIL. The CDR3: CASSGQGWRVFF. The CDR3 DNA, read in part, is TGTGCTAGCAGTGGACAGGGATGGCGGGTCTTC.

This clone is labeled as medium-sized. Gene and germline names: mouse. The CDR3 end lies 1 residue beyond the end of the read and is filled in from the germline J gene. The gene calls are TRBV26 and TRBJ2-1; no firm D call. The CDR3 spans 13 residues. The germline V gene encodes CDR1 KGHPV and CDR2 FQNQEV (reference sequence). Trimming took 4 bases from V and 1 from J, leaving 5 bases between them. Partial CDR3 DNA: TGTGCCAGCAGTCGCCAGAACTATGCTGAGCAGTTC. Translation: CASSRQNYAEQF. The CDR3 as a whole reads CASSRQNYAEQFF.

As to this clone: All gene names here are mouse names. The CDR3 end lies 1 residue beyond the end of the read and is filled in from the germline J gene. The rearrangement joins TRBV1 to TRBJ2-5, with TRBD1 identical over 9 bases. The length of the CDR3 is 12 residues. The V segment lost 6 bases and the J segment 6 bases; nucleotides outside the gene matches: 1. Germline CDR1 reads NSQYPW; CDR2 reads LRSPGD (reference sequence). The CDR3 spells CTCRGTGDTQYF. The sequenced part of the CDR3 DNA is TGCACCTGCAGGGGGACAGGGGACACCCAGTAC. The whole variable domain, filled in from reference TRBV1 and TRBJ2-5, reads VTLLEQNPRWRLVPRGQAVNLRCILKNSQYPWMSWYQQDLQKQLQWLFTLRSPGDKEVKSLPGADYLATRVTDTELRLQVANMSQGRTLYCTCRGTGDTQYFGPGTRLLVL.

As concerns this clone: Gene and germline names: mouse. The read gets to within 1 residue of the CDR3 end, and the germline J gene fills in the rest. The chain combines TRBV13-2 with TRBJ2-3; perhaps TRBD2 as D (7 bases). This CDR3 has 13 amino acids. Germline V gives CDR1 NNHNN, CDR2 SYGAGS (reference sequence). Trimming took 0 bases from V and 6 from J, leaving 8 bases between them. The sequenced part of the CDR3 DNA is TGTGCCAGCGGTGATGGGGGGGCCGAAACGCTGTAT. Its protein is CASGDGGAETLY. The whole CDR3 sequence reads CASGDGGAETLYF.

This clone is classed as medium-sized. Gene names follow the mouse nomenclature. CDR3 sequence: CASSLSSDYTF. CDR3 bases read: TGTGCCAGCTCTCTCAGCTCCGACTACACC. This sequence joins TRBV12-1 and TRBJ1-2; D unresolved. The CDR3 end falls 1 residue outside the read, so it is completed with the germline J gene. The CDR3 loop spans 11 amino acids. Trimming shortened V by 0 bases and J by 4 bases, and 2 bases separated the two germline ends. Germline V gives CDR1 SGHSN, CDR2 HYEKVE.

This clone is deemed medium-sized (0.01 to 0.1%). Germline and genes: mouse. Read sequence stops 1 residue before the CDR3 end, and the germline J gene provides the missing end. The chain joins TRBV13-2 to TRBJ1-4, with D unclear. V shed 2 bases and J shed 0 bases, with 2 bases lying between them. The CDR3 length is 13 residues. The germline V gene encodes CDR1 NNHNN and CDR2 SYGAGS (reference sequence). Incomplete CDR3 DNA: TGTGCCAGCGGTGACCTTTCCAACGAAAGATTATTT. It yields the protein CASGDLSNERLF. The full CDR3 reads CASGDLSNERLFF.

Sample share makes this clone medium-sized. Gene labels here are mouse ones. The missing CDR3 end, 1 residue past where the read stops, is filled in from the germline J gene. V usage is TRBV31 and J usage is TRBJ1-2; a possible D gene is TRBD1 (6 bases). V dropped 3 bases and J dropped 6 bases, with 8 bases sitting between them. There are 11 residues in the CDR3. The germline gives CDR1 GKSSPN, CDR2 SITVG. This CDR3 is CAWRQGPDYTF. Partial CDR3 DNA: TGTGCCTGGAGACAGGGACCCGACTACACC.

This clone occurred a few times. Germline and genes here are mouse. The CDR3 is cut off 1 residue early in the read; its end comes from the germline J gene. The rearrangement links TRBV31 to TRBJ1-2; 10 positions match TRBD1. The CDR3 totals 14 residues. Germline CDR1 and CDR2: GKSSPN and SITVG. With 3 bases clipped from V and 2 bases from J, the junction kept 3 bases outside the gene matches. The CDR3 DNA, read in part, is TGTGCCTGGAGGCGACAGGGGGCGAACTCCGACTACACC. It codes for CAWRRQGANSDYT. The whole CDR3 protein is CAWRRQGANSDYTF.